Listed below are T cell receptor beta chains from one sample, sequenced in a study of cytomegalovirus exposure and HLA in healthy donors. The protocol was immunoSEQ multiplex PCR, while the TCRdb copy is restricted to in-frame clones and leaves out a portion. This sample carries roughly 120,000 clones, roughly 79% of them seen once, and the ten largest clones take 1.5% to 2%. Sample: PBMCs. These TCRs come from a woman younger than 35 in good health and CMV-seronegative. Each CDR3 is given with its conserved first and last residue. Some rows mark clone size as missing; the rest say once, few, many or name a class of expanded clone.

j_call,clone_size,v_call,cdr3_aa
TRBJ1-1,NA,TRBV28,CASSLLGENTEAFF
TRBJ2-7,NA,TRBV2,CASSPTGTLSYEQYF
TRBJ2-3,NA,TRBV2,CASRLTGVMGTDTQYF
TRBJ1-4,NA,TRBV7-9,CASSYRHLGLGGEKLFF
TRBJ2-4,NA,TRBV25-1,CASQNRVQDKNIQYF
TRBJ1-1,NA,TRBV7-2,CASSPRRGNTEAFF
TRBJ1-1,medium-sized,TRBV19,CASRPGTGVLGEAFF
TRBJ1-5,NA,TRBV6-5,CASGGSGGQPQHF
TRBJ2-5,NA,TRBV9,CASSVGVAGGVSQETQYF
TRBJ2-7,few,TRBV5-5,CASSPGASYEQYF
TRBJ2-3,NA,TRBV9,CASSSHRGGDRGTDTQYF
TRBJ2-7,NA,TRBV5-1,CASSSGTGTYEQYF
TRBJ2-7,NA,TRBV27,CASSSPGTGENEQYF
TRBJ1-3,NA,TRBV4-1,CASSLPDGGPNTIYF
TRBJ2-1,NA,TRBV28,CASSSVGGQGNNEQFF
TRBJ1-6,NA,TRBV2,CARGGSSPLHF
TRBJ1-6,NA,TRBV2,CASSSIGTGVSPLHF
TRBJ1-4,few,TRBV6-6,CASSLGATLGNEKLFF
TRBJ1-5,few,TRBV6-6,CASSYAQGAGQPQHF
TRBJ2-7,NA,TRBV28,CASILRGGTSSLREQYF
TRBJ1-1,NA,TRBV7-2,CASSIDPGTEAFF
TRBJ1-6,once,TRBV4-2,CASSQGGGNSPLHF
TRBJ1-3,NA,TRBV18,CASSPFRDSGNTIYF
TRBJ1-4,NA,TRBV4-1,CASSQEGTGTEHEKLFF
TRBJ1-1,NA,TRBV18,CASSPRQGRNTEAFF
TRBJ2-7,NA,TRBV7-8,CASSTGQGAVPYEQYF
TRBJ1-5,NA,TRBV19,CASSIGQGFDQPQHF